The clone carrying this T cell receptor beta chain has only a few counts. Its target is unknown. Germline and genes: mouse. From the germline J gene comes the end of the CDR3, since the read stops 4 residues before it. The entry originates in a study of CD8+ T cells in alopecia areata. About the research overall: Skin from roughly 6-12-month-old C3H/HeJ graft donors with spontaneous alopecia went to roughly 6-11-week-old female C3H/HeJ mice.

Regarding the study as a whole: Higher clonality was seen in lesional scalp than in normal scalp, especially in alopecia totalis/universalis. Scalp data also include sequences from resident alphabeta T cells of normal skin. TCR sharing was clearer in mice than between patients, perhaps partly owing to patient HLA diversity.

V was shortened by 1 base and J by 4 bases, with 4 bases between the two germline ends. This CDR3 has 13 amino acids. CDR1 is NSQYPW, CDR2 LRSPGD, per germline (reference sequence). It was cDNA, reverse transcribed from extracted RNA, that served as the sequencing template. Sequencing used immunoSEQ multiplex PCR; TCRdb keeps in-frame clones, though not all of them. The sample presents around 100,000 clones, none singletons. Sequenced sample: lesional skin. The V call is TRBV1, the J call TRBJ2-2; D uncertain. The TCR was taken from a C3H/HeJ mouse with alopecia areata. This line is of MHC haplotype H2-k. The sequenced part of the CDR3 DNA is TGCACCTGCAGTGCAGCAGTCACCGGG. It codes for CTCSAAVTG. The CDR3 in full is CTCSAAVTGQLYF.